The 30 T cell receptor beta chains listed next were all sequenced from one sample in a study of blood T cells in healthy people across ages (dated by TCRdb to between 2014 and 2016). Preparation of the library involved 5' RACE. TCRdb lists the instrument as Illumina HiSeq 2500. A second roughly 6 to 12 cycle PCR used a sample-barcoded 5' primer and a J-beta primer mix. The raw public data were reprocessed by TCRdb itself: fastp quality trimming at Q25, MiXCR clonotype calling, in-frame beta chains only. Rows matching on CDR3 protein sequence are summarized as one entry with the most common DNA and genes. The sample yields 1.5 million to 2 million distinct CDR3 sequences; roughly 50% were counted once. The top ten clonotypes cover about 2.1% of the sample. The sample taken for sequencing was blood. The source of these receptors is a woman aged 35 to 49 in good health.

The chain recombines TRBV2 with TRBJ2-7; no definite D call. Germline V gene sequence: CDR1 SNHLY, CDR2 FYNNEI. Trimming pared 4 bases from V and 3 bases from J, leaving 10 bases between. There are 13 residues in the CDR3. The CDR3 nucleotides read TGTGCCAGCAGTGGCACATACTACTACGAGCAGTACTTC. It codes for CASSGTYYYEQYF.

The rearrangement joins TRBV20-1 to TRBJ2-1, with TRBD2 matching 9 bases. V was pared by 2 bases and J by 10 bases, with 3 bases of the junction left unmatched. Germline CDR1 is DFQATT and CDR2 is SNEGSKA (reference sequence). The CDR3 runs 12 residues. The CDR3 protein is CSARRAGGEQFF. In nucleotides, the CDR3 is TGCAGTGCTAGACGCGCGGGGGGGGAGCAGTTCTTC.

To note about this clonotype: At one end the junction does not follow the germline gene, possibly because of a read error. This rearrangement joins TRBV20-1 to TRBJ2-7, with 7 bases matching TRBD1. The germline V gene encodes CDR1 DFQATT and CDR2 SNEGSKA (reference sequence). This CDR3 comprises 15 residues. Written as DNA, the CDR3 is TGCAGTGCTCTTTCGGGACAGTCCCCCTCCGACGAGCAGTACTTC. This sequence encodes CSALSGQSPSDEQYF.

The chain has TRBV3-1 and TRBJ2-3; 10 bases agree with TRBD2. The V and J ends lost 2 bases and 1 base, in that order; junction bases with no gene match: 6. The germline V gene encodes CDR1 LGHDT and CDR2 YNNKEL (reference sequence). The CDR3 totals 17 residues. The CDR3 reads CASSQLAGVMRTDTQYF. As DNA, the CDR3 is TGTGCCAGCAGCCAACTAGCGGGGGTCATGCGCACAGATACGCAGTATTTT.

This clonotype was detected many times. An end of the junction does not agree with germline; a read error may underlie this. The chain has TRBV7-9 and TRBJ1-5; D is uncertain. The CDR3 runs 13 residues. Germline V gene lookup returns CDR1 SEHNR and CDR2 FQNEAQ (reference sequence). The CDR3 bases are TGCGCCAGCAGCTTGGACGGCAATCAGCCCCAGCATTTT. It is translated as CASSLDGNQPQHF.

The chain joins TRBV4-2 to TRBJ2-5, with 7 bases fitting TRBD1. J gave up 2 bases and V 4 bases, and 7 bases lay outside the gene matches. Per the germline V gene, CDR1 is LGHNA and CDR2 is YNFKEQ. The CDR3 sequence is 15 residues long. In DNA, the CDR3 is TGTGCCAGCAGCCGAGATTCGACAGGGCAAGAGACCCAGTACTTC. Translating it yields CASSRDSTGQETQYF.

This clonotype was seen more than once but under ten times. V and J are TRBV6-2 or TRBV6-3 and TRBJ1-6, with D uncertain. Germline-derived CDR1 and CDR2 are MNHEY and SVGEGT. The V gene lost 7 bases and the J gene lost 9 bases, with 10 bases spanning the gap. There are 12 residues in the CDR3. The CDR3 bases are TGTGCCAGCAACCCGTACGGTTCACCCCTCCACTTT. Translation gives CASNPYGSPLHF.

This chain uses TRBV5-1 with TRBJ2-2; D might be TRBD2 (5 bases). The V end was cut by 0 bases, the J end by 1 base, with 10 bases between. CDR1 and CDR2 from the germline V gene are SGHRS and YFSETQ. CDR3 length equals 16 residues. CDR3 sequence (DNA): TGCGCCAGCAGCTTGGAGGAGGTTCTGAACACCGGGGAGCTGTTTTTT. Protein sequence: CASSLEEVLNTGELFF.

V gene TRBV20-1 combines with J gene TRBJ2-4, with D perhaps TRBD1 (5 bases). V lost 3 bases to trimming and J lost 13 bases, with 19 bases between them. CDR3 length: 13 amino acids. The germline gives CDR1 DFQATT, CDR2 SNEGSKA (reference sequence). Here the CDR3 DNA reads TGCAGTGCTAGTATGGTTCAGGGCTCAGGGCAGTACTTC. Translating gives CSASMVQGSGQYF.

A word on this clonotype: It is unclear where the CDR3 begins or ends on the DNA, so no DNA is shown, and the CDR3 is as TCRdb lists it. This chain connects TRBV7-2 to TRBJ1-1. CDR1 is SGHTA and CDR2 is FQGNSA in the germline V gene. The CDR3 numbers 18 amino acids, ends counted. This CDR3 reads CASSFRFLAGRSGTEAFF.

V usage is TRBV3-1 and J usage is TRBJ1-2; D gene uncertain. The ends were cut back, 3 bases at V and 6 bases at J, with 14 bases in the middle. Germline loops: CDR1 LGHDT, CDR2 YNNKEL (reference sequence). The CDR3 is made up of 14 amino acids. The CDR3 sequence: CASSHNGMTDGYTF. In nucleotides, the CDR3 is TGTGCCAGCAGCCACAACGGCATGACCGATGGCTACACCTTC.

The chain has TRBV27 and TRBJ2-4, with 8 bases that match TRBD1. The J call may be faulty, since TRBJ2-7 better matches the DNA end. Germline CDR1 MNHEY, CDR2 SMNVEV (reference sequence). The CDR3 runs 14 residues. For the CDR3, the DNA is TGTGCCAGCAGTCCGGGACAGGTTTTGGGCGAGCAGTACTTC. Translation gives CASSPGQVLGEQYF.

The gene calls are TRBV20-1 and TRBJ2-1; TRBD2 matches at 9 bases. V shed 1 base, J shed 4 bases, and the junction held 8 bases outside the gene matches. This CDR3 has 16 residues. Germline-derived CDR1 and CDR2 are DFQATT and SNEGSKA (reference sequence). This CDR3 is CSARAGAGGPYNEQFF. DNA for the CDR3: TGCAGTGCTAGAGCAGGGGCGGGGGGGCCTTACAATGAGCAGTTCTTC.

This clonotype has just one count. The CDR3 DNA reads as TGCAGTGCTAAAGACAGGGGGTATGGCTACACCTTC. Protein sequence: CSAKDRGYGYTF. The genes are TRBV20-1 and TRBJ1-2, with TRBD1 matching over 9 bases. The V and J ends lost 4 bases and 5 bases, in that order; junction bases with no gene match: 2. The CDR3 covers 12 residues. Germline V gene sequence: CDR1 DFQATT, CDR2 SNEGSKA (reference sequence).

This chain joins TRBV6-2 or TRBV6-3 and TRBJ2-1; tentatively, D is TRBD2 (7 bases). The CDR3 sequence is 14 residues long. In germline, CDR1 is MNHEY, CDR2 SVGEGT. V lost 11 bases and J 8 bases, leaving 22 bases between the germline ends. The CDR3 reads CAAAGPRGGYEQFF. DNA for the CDR3: TGTGCCGCAGCGGGTCCCAGGGGAGGGTATGAGCAGTTCTTC.

In this sample, this clonotype turned up a few times. CDR3: CASRWTSGGYNEQFF. The DNA for the CDR3 is TGTGCCAGCAGATGGACTAGCGGGGGGTACAATGAGCAGTTCTTC. V is TRBV6-2 or TRBV6-3 and J is TRBJ2-1, with TRBD2 matching over 14 bases. The CDR3 contains 15 residues. J was trimmed by 4 bases and V by 6 bases; bases with no gene match: 2. Germline CDR1 and CDR2: MNHEY and SVGEGT.

The rearrangement links TRBV2 to TRBJ2-5, with 7 bases that match TRBD1. Per the germline V gene, CDR1 is SNHLY and CDR2 is FYNNEI. V lost 6 bases, J lost 9 bases, and 4 bases stayed unmatched. The CDR3 spans 11 residues. CDR3 sequence reads: CASSTGAAQYF. CDR3 nucleotide sequence: TGTGCCAGCAGCACAGGGGCGGCCCAGTACTTC.

V and J are TRBV6-2 or TRBV6-3 and TRBJ2-1; either TRBD1 or TRBD2 may fit D (5 bases each). V gave up 6 bases and J gave up 7 bases, with 16 bases separating them. CDR3 length equals 14 residues. The germline V gene encodes CDR1 MNHEY and CDR2 SVGEGT. The CDR3 sequence: CASRRDRWINEQFF. The CDR3 region has the DNA TGTGCCAGCAGGAGGGACCGTTGGATAAATGAGCAGTTCTTC.

The J gene is TRBJ2-7, the V gene TRBV28; D may match TRBD1 or TRBD2 (6 bases each). Trimming shortened V by 8 bases and J by 0 bases, and 17 bases separated the two germline ends. CDR1 MDHEN and CDR2 SYDVKM come from the germline V gene. The CDR3 is 15 amino acids. The CDR3 loop is CASAKPGAISYEQYF. In DNA form, the CDR3 reads TGTGCCAGCGCAAAACCGGGGGCCATCTCCTACGAGCAGTACTTC.

The rearrangement joins TRBV12-3 or TRBV12-4 to TRBJ1-2, with a tentative D call TRBD1 (5 bases). The CDR3 sequence is 13 residues long. The V end was cut by 6 bases, the J end by 4 bases, with 12 bases between. CDR3 in DNA: TGTGCCAGCAGCGGGGCCTTGGGCTATGGCTACACCTTC. This sequence encodes CASSGALGYGYTF.

This clonotype occurred many times. V is TRBV5-1 and J is TRBJ1-2, with D perhaps matching TRBD1 (6 bases). Germline values: CDR1 SGHRS, CDR2 YFSETQ. The V end was cut by 2 bases, the J end by 6 bases, with 14 bases between. CDR3 length: 14 residues. The CDR3 DNA sequence: TGCGCCAGCAGCTTAGGACAGAACTCTAATGGCTACACCTTC. Its protein product is CASSLGQNSNGYTF.

A few counts support this clonotype. The chain links TRBV5-1 to TRBJ2-7; 9 bases are a match to TRBD1. V lost 3 bases to trimming and J lost 3 bases; unmatched junction nucleotides: 10. CDR3 length: 16 amino acids. CDR1 is SGHRS and CDR2 is YFSETQ in the germline V gene. CDR3 DNA: TGCGCCAGCAGCTCCATGCCGGGACAGGGAAACTACGAGCAGTACTTC. It is translated as CASSSMPGQGNYEQYF.

V gene TRBV20-1 combines with J gene TRBJ2-7; 8 bases are shared with TRBD2. The tail of the sequence fits TRBJ2-5 better, so the J call may be wrong. Germline values: CDR1 DFQATT, CDR2 SNEGSKA (reference sequence). This CDR3 has 13 amino acids. Written as DNA, the CDR3 is TGCAGTGCGAGGCGGGGGGCCAGGGAGACCCAGTACTTC. This sequence encodes CSARRGARETQYF.

The count of this clonotype is one. This chain links TRBV20-1 with TRBJ2-3, with 7 bases that match TRBD2. Losses at the gene ends were 0 bases for V and 4 bases for J; bases not matched to a gene: 4. CDR1 and CDR2 (germline): DFQATT, SNEGSKA (reference sequence). The length of the CDR3 is 14 residues. This CDR3 reads CSARDTGGPDTQYF. CDR3 in DNA: TGCAGTGCTAGAGATACGGGGGGACCAGATACGCAGTATTTT.

This clonotype was seen more than once but under ten times. The chain has TRBV6-2 or TRBV6-3 and TRBJ2-7, with D unresolved. The CDR3 is 15 residues long. V gave up 6 bases and J gave up 5 bases, with 20 bases separating them. From germline, CDR1 is MNHEY and CDR2 SVGEGT. CDR3 sequence reads: CASSPFQPDLDEQYF. The CDR3 DNA is TGTGCCAGCAGCCCCTTCCAGCCCGACTTGGACGAGCAGTACTTC.

This clonotype was seen more than once but under ten times. The chain employs TRBV20-1 and TRBJ2-5, with 7 bases matching TRBD1. CDR1 DFQATT and CDR2 SNEGSKA come from the germline V gene (reference sequence). V lost 5 bases and J lost 4; bases outside the gene matches: 7. The CDR3 runs 13 residues. As DNA, the CDR3 is TGCAGTGCTGAAGGGGGCGTAGGAGAGACCCAGTACTTC. Translated: CSAEGGVGETQYF.

V and J are TRBV27 and TRBJ2-3; 9 bases map to TRBD1. Germline-derived CDR1 and CDR2 are MNHEY and SMNVEV (reference sequence). The V gene end was trimmed by 5 bases and the J gene end by 5 bases; junction bases not matched to a gene: 14. This CDR3 region has 17 residues. In DNA, the CDR3 is TGTGCCAGCAGTCCGCTAAAAACCGGGACAGGGATAGATACGCAGTATTTT. Translating gives CASSPLKTGTGIDTQYF.

The chain recombines TRBV15 with TRBJ1-2, with D possibly matching TRBD1 (6 bases). Germline-derived CDR1 and CDR2 are LNHNV and YYDKDF (reference sequence). CDR3 length equals 13 residues. V was pared by 2 bases and J by 6 bases, with 10 bases between. CDR3 loop: CATSRTGKDGYTF. CDR3 coding DNA: TGTGCCACCAGCAGAACAGGGAAGGATGGCTACACCTTC.

The V gene is TRBV6-1, the J gene TRBJ2-1; possible D gene TRBD2, 7 bases. In germline, CDR1 is MNHNS, CDR2 SASEGT. The CDR3 is 17 amino acids. Trimming shortened V by 4 bases and J by 4 bases, and 20 bases separated the two germline ends. This CDR3 is CASSGPRRGPLYNEQFF. The CDR3 nucleotides are TGTGCCAGCAGTGGACCCAGGCGGGGGCCACTTTACAATGAGCAGTTCTTC.

V usage is TRBV20-1 and J usage is TRBJ2-4, with a possible D match to TRBD1 (6 bases). The J call is uncertain, as TRBJ2-5 better fits the DNA end. This CDR3 contains 15 residues. Germline CDR1 and CDR2: DFQATT and SNEGSKA (reference sequence). The CDR3 DNA is TGCAGTGCTAGAGGGGATACAGGGTCGGGGGAGACCCAGTACTTC. This codes for CSARGDTGSGETQYF.